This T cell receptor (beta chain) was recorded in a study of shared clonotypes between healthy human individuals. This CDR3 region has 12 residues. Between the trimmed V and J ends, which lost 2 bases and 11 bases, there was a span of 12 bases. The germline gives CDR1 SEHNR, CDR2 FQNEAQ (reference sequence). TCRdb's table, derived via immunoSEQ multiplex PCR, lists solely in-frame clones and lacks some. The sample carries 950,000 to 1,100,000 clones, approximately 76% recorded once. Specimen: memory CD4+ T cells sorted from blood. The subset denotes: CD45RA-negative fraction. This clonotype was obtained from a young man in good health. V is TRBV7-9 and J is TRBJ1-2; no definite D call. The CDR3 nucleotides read TGTGCCAGCAGCTTAACGGCCGGGGTTTACACCTTC. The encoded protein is CASSLTAGVYTF. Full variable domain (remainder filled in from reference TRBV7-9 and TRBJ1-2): DTGVSQNPRHKITKRGQNVTFRCDPISEHNRLYWYRQTLGQGPEFLTYFQNEAQLEKSRLLSDRFSAERPKGSFSTLEIQRTEQGDSAMYLCASSLTAGVYTFGSGTRLTVV.